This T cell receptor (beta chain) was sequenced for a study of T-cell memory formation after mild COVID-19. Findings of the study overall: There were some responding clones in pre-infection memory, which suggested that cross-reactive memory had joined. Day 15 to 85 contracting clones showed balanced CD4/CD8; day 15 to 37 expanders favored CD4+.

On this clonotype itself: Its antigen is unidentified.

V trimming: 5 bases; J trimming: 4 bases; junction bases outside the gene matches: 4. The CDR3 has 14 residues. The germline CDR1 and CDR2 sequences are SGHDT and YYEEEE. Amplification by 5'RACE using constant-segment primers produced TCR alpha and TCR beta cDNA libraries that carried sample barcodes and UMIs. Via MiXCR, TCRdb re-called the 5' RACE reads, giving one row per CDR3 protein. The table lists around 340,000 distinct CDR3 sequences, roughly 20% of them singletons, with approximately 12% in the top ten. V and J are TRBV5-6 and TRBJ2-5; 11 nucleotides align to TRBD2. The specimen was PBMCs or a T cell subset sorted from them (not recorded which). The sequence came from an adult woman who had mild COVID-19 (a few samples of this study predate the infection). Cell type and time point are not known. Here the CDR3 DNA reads TGTGCCAGCAGACTAGCGGGAGATAGAGAGACCCAGTACTTC. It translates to CASRLAGDRETQYF.